The rows below give T cell receptor beta chains drawn from one sample of a study of cytomegalovirus exposure and HLA in healthy donors. Produced via immunoSEQ multiplex PCR; TCRdb's table is partial and in-frame only. The sample holds about 160,000 clones, around 77% seen once. Sequencing used PBMCs. The receptors were sampled from a man in his thirties or forties in good health and CMV-seropositive. Each CDR3 is given with its conserved first and last residue. D genes are given only for firm matches. Clone size is shown for a subset of rows, as once, few, many or a class of expanded clone.

CDR3: CASSQDSGAAKNIQYF
DNA: TGCGCCAGCAGCCAAGATAGCGGGGCGGCCAAAAACATTCAGTACTTC
V: TRBV4-3
D: TRBD2
J: TRBJ2-4
size: -

CDR3: CASSFLQGAFNEKLFF
DNA: TGTGCCAGCAGCTTCTTACAGGGTGCCTTTAATGAAAAACTGTTTTTT
V: TRBV11-2
D: -
J: TRBJ1-4
size: -

CDR3: CASSESTSGGRYNEQFF
DNA: TGCGCCAGCAGTGAGTCGACATCGGGGGGGCGGTACAATGAGCAGTTCTTC
V: TRBV10-1
D: TRBD2
J: TRBJ2-1
size: -

CDR3: CSTRGGENTEAFF
DNA: TGCAGCACGAGGGGGGGGGAGAACACTGAAGCTTTCTTT
V: TRBV29-1
D: -
J: TRBJ1-1
size: -

CDR3: CASNYRGYEQYF
DNA: TGTGCCAGCAACTACAGGGGCTACGAGCAGTACTTC
V: TRBV28
D: TRBD1
J: TRBJ2-7
size: -

CDR3: CASSLRLVAETQYF
DNA: TGTGCCAGCAGCTTAAGGCTAGTTGCGGAGACCCAGTACTTC
V: TRBV7-6
D: -
J: TRBJ2-5
size: -

CDR3: CASSVAVPGANVLTF
DNA: TGCGCCAGCAGTGTTGCAGTCCCTGGGGCCAACGTCCTGACTTTC
V: TRBV10-1
D: -
J: TRBJ2-6
size: -

CDR3: CASGQRLNTEAFF
DNA: TGTGCTAGTGGCCAAAGACTTAACACTGAAGCTTTCTTT
V: TRBV12-5
D: -
J: TRBJ1-1
size: -

CDR3: CASSQSGNTGELFF
DNA: TGTGCCAGCAGTCAATCCGGTAACACCGGGGAGCTGTTTTTT
V: TRBV5-6
D: -
J: TRBJ2-2
size: -

CDR3: CASSYSLPNTGELFF
DNA: TGTGCCAGCAGTTACTCACTACCGAACACCGGGGAGCTGTTTTTT
V: TRBV6-5
D: -
J: TRBJ2-2
size: -

CDR3: CASSLSTSGGQETQYF
DNA: TGCGCCAGCAGCTTGTCGACTAGCGGGGGACAAGAGACCCAGTACTTC
V: TRBV5-1
D: TRBD2
J: TRBJ2-5
size: -

CDR3: CASSIVGGGSYNEQFF
DNA: TGTGCCAGTAGTATAGTTGGCGGGGGCTCCTACAATGAGCAGTTCTTC
V: TRBV19
D: TRBD2
J: TRBJ2-1
size: few

CDR3: CASSLYPGGVVTDTQYF
DNA: TGTGCCAGCAGCTTATATCCTGGGGGGGTAGTGACAGATACGCAGTATTTT
V: TRBV7-2
D: TRBD2
J: TRBJ2-3
size: once

CDR3: CASGRGNTEAFF
DNA: TGTGCCAGCGGACGGGGGAACACTGAAGCTTTCTTT
V: TRBV28
D: -
J: TRBJ1-1
size: once

CDR3: CAWSALRGEKLFF
DNA: TGTGCCTGGAGTGCATTACGGGGTGAAAAACTGTTTTTT
V: TRBV30
D: -
J: TRBJ1-4
size: -

CDR3: CASTRDNSYEQYF
DNA: TGTGCCAGCACCCGGGACAACTCCTACGAGCAGTACTTC
V: TRBV28
D: -
J: TRBJ2-7
size: -

CDR3: CASSLLTGGQYF
DNA: TGTGCCAGCAGCTTACTAACAGGCGGGCAGTACTTC
V: TRBV7-2
D: -
J: TRBJ2-7
size: -

CDR3: CASSSPTTGGDYNSPLHF
DNA: TGTGCCAGCAGCTCTCCTACCACAGGAGGGGACTATAATTCACCCCTCCACTTT
V: TRBV7-8
D: -
J: TRBJ1-6
size: few

CDR3: CASKETVSSYNEQFF
DNA: TGTGCCAGCAAGGAGACGGTGAGCTCCTACAATGAGCAGTTCTTC
V: TRBV6-4
D: -
J: TRBJ2-1
size: once

CDR3: CASSDPIIRRSNF
DNA: TGTGCCAGCAGTGACCCCATCATCCGGAGGTCCAACTTC
V: TRBV6-4
D: -
J: TRBJ2-4
size: -

CDR3: CASSDSGGGYNEQFF
DNA: TGTGCCAGCAGTGATTCAGGGGGCGGCTACAATGAGCAGTTCTTC
V: TRBV27
D: TRBD1
J: TRBJ2-1
size: -

CDR3: CASSPGLAGKTYNEQFF
DNA: TGCGCCAGCAGCCCCGGACTAGCGGGGAAAACCTACAATGAGCAGTTCTTC
V: TRBV4-1
D: TRBD2
J: TRBJ2-1
size: -

CDR3: CASSMGREWGNTIYF
DNA: TGTGCCAGCAGCATGGGGAGGGAGTGGGGAAACACCATATATTTT
V: TRBV21-1
D: -
J: TRBJ1-3
size: few

CDR3: CASSQDRPSYEQYF
DNA: TGCGCCAGCAGCCAAGACAGGCCATCCTACGAGCAGTACTTC
V: TRBV4-3
D: -
J: TRBJ2-7
size: -

CDR3: CASSPAGEYGYTF
DNA: TGCGCCAGCAGTCCTGCAGGGGAGTATGGCTACACCTTC
V: TRBV5-1
D: -
J: TRBJ1-2
size: few

CDR3: CASSTGGVPEAFF
DNA: TGTGCCAGCAGCACAGGGGGGGTTCCTGAAGCTTTCTTT
V: TRBV28
D: TRBD1
J: TRBJ1-1
size: -

CDR3: CASSSGTGGNQPQHF
DNA: TGCGCCAGCAGTTCTGGGACAGGGGGAAATCAGCCCCAGCATTTT
V: TRBV5-1
D: TRBD1
J: TRBJ1-5
size: -

CDR3: CASRSTGASPRTEAFF
DNA: TGTGCCAGCAGATCGACAGGGGCCAGCCCCCGTACTGAAGCTTTCTTT
V: TRBV7-9
D: TRBD1
J: TRBJ1-1
size: -

CDR3: CASSLRVGTGSYEQYF
DNA: TGTGCCAGCAGCTTAAGGGTCGGGACAGGGTCCTACGAGCAGTACTTC
V: TRBV7-3
D: TRBD1
J: TRBJ2-7
size: few

CDR3: CASSKWQAEAFF
DNA: TGTGCCAGCAGCAAGTGGCAGGCTGAAGCTTTCTTT
V: TRBV5-5
D: -
J: TRBJ1-1
size: few

CDR3: CASSLQGEAFF
DNA: TGTGCCAGCAGTCTACAGGGTGAAGCTTTCTTT
V: TRBV11-2
D: -
J: TRBJ1-1
size: -

CDR3: CASRNQGSDYGYTF
DNA: TGCGCCAGCAGGAATCAAGGGAGTGACTATGGCTACACCTTC
V: TRBV5-1
D: -
J: TRBJ1-2
size: -

CDR3: CASSSSGTVYNEQFF
DNA: TGCGCCAGCAGCTCCTCCGGGACAGTTTACAATGAGCAGTTCTTC
V: TRBV5-1
D: TRBD1
J: TRBJ2-1
size: medium-sized

CDR3: CASSVLLSSYNSPLHF
DNA: TGTGCCAGCAGTGTCCTTTTGAGCTCCTATAATTCACCCCTCCACTTT
V: TRBV2
D: -
J: TRBJ1-6
size: -

CDR3: CASSYSTGELFF
DNA: TGTGCCAGCAGTTACAGCACCGGGGAGCTGTTTTTT
V: TRBV27
D: -
J: TRBJ2-2
size: -

CDR3: CASSRQGTEAFF
DNA: TGTGCCAGCTCACGTCAGGGGACTGAAGCTTTCTTT
V: TRBV18
D: -
J: TRBJ1-1
size: -

CDR3: CASSHRGLAGGDTQYF
DNA: TGTGCCAGCAGTCATAGGGGACTAGCGGGGGGAGATACGCAGTATTTT
V: TRBV28
D: TRBD2
J: TRBJ2-3
size: few

CDR3: CASSQVIAGGEQFF
DNA: TGTGCCAGCAGCCAAGTGATAGCGGGGGGGGAGCAGTTCTTC
V: TRBV4-2
D: TRBD2
J: TRBJ2-1
size: few

CDR3: CASSPGLVYGQYF
DNA: TGTGCCAGTAGTCCGGGACTAGTCTACGGGCAGTACTTC
V: TRBV19
D: TRBD2
J: TRBJ2-7
size: -

CDR3: CASSSTGTLGEQYF
DNA: TGTGCCAGCAGTTCGACAGGGACTTTGGGCGAGCAGTACTTC
V: TRBV28
D: -
J: TRBJ2-7
size: -

CDR3: CASSPGVGGIAYEQYF
DNA: TGTGCCAGCAGCCCGGGGGTCGGGGGGATAGCCTACGAGCAGTACTTC
V: TRBV9
D: TRBD2
J: TRBJ2-7
size: -

CDR3: CASSGGVEQYF
DNA: TGTGCCAGCAGCGGCGGGGTCGAGCAGTACTTC
V: TRBV5-6
D: -
J: TRBJ2-7
size: -

CDR3: CASRQDTEAFF
DNA: TGCGCCAGCAGGCAGGACACTGAAGCTTTCTTT
V: TRBV5-1
D: -
J: TRBJ1-1
size: once

CDR3: CASSSSLAFGELFF
DNA: TGTGCCAGCAGCTCCAGCCTAGCGTTCGGGGAGCTGTTTTTT
V: TRBV5-6
D: -
J: TRBJ2-2
size: -

CDR3: CAIRPGTGVLYEQYF
DNA: TGTGCCATCAGGCCCGGGACAGGGGTTCTCTACGAGCAGTACTTC
V: TRBV10-3
D: TRBD1
J: TRBJ2-7
size: -

CDR3: CAWSVRAGDYNEQFF
DNA: TGTGCCTGGAGTGTGCGAGCGGGAGACTACAATGAGCAGTTCTTC
V: TRBV30
D: TRBD2
J: TRBJ2-1
size: -

CDR3: CASSEWTGGDGELFF
DNA: TGTGCCAGCAGTGAATGGACAGGGGGTGACGGGGAGCTGTTTTTT
V: TRBV2
D: TRBD1
J: TRBJ2-2
size: -

CDR3: CASSISTGRNQPQHF
DNA: TGTGCCAGTAGTATCTCGACAGGCCGCAATCAGCCCCAGCATTTT
V: TRBV19
D: -
J: TRBJ1-5
size: -

CDR3: CASSLGGLYNSPLHF
DNA: TGTGCCAGCAGCTTAGGAGGCCTCTATAATTCACCCCTCCACTTT
V: TRBV7-9
D: -
J: TRBJ1-6
size: -

CDR3: CASSKDRGGETQYF
DNA: TGTGCCAGCAGTAAGGACAGGGGAGGGGAGACCCAGTACTTC
V: TRBV11-2
D: TRBD1
J: TRBJ2-5
size: once

CDR3: CAWSGQGINTGELFF
DNA: TGTGCCTGGAGTGGACAGGGGATCAACACCGGGGAGCTGTTTTTT
V: TRBV30
D: TRBD1
J: TRBJ2-2
size: -

CDR3: CASSGEGETQYF
DNA: TGTGCCAGCAGCGGGGAGGGAGAGACCCAGTACTTC
V: TRBV9
D: TRBD2
J: TRBJ2-5
size: -

CDR3: CASRTYRGPRGYTF
DNA: TGCGCCAGCAGAACGTACAGGGGGCCGAGGGGCTACACCTTC
V: TRBV5-1
D: TRBD1
J: TRBJ1-2
size: -

CDR3: CASSHGTSGGAVGNEQFF
DNA: TGCGCCAGCAGCCATGGGACTAGCGGGGGGGCTGTAGGGAATGAGCAGTTCTTC
V: TRBV4-3
D: TRBD2
J: TRBJ2-1
size: -

CDR3: CASSDPQAAQYF
DNA: TGTGCCAGCAGCGACCCACAGGCGGCGCAGTATTTT
V: TRBV9
D: -
J: TRBJ2-3
size: -

CDR3: CASSLPQGASGELFF
DNA: TGCGCCAGCAGCTTGCCACAGGGGGCGAGCGGGGAGCTGTTTTTT
V: TRBV5-1
D: TRBD1
J: TRBJ2-2
size: -

CDR3: CASSTKTGGRQYF
DNA: TGTGCCAGCAGTACCAAGACGGGCGGGCGGCAGTACTTC
V: TRBV27
D: -
J: TRBJ2-7
size: -